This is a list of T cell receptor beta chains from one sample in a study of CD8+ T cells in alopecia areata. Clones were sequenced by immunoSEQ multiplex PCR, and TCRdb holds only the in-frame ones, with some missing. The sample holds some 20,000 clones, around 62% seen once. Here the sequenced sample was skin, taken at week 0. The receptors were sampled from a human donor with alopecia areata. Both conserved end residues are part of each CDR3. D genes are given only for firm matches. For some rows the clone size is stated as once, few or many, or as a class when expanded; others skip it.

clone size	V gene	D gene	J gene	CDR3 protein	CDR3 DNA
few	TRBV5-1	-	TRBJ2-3	CASSSQRGDTQYF	TGCGCCAGCAGCTCACAACGGGGAGATACGCAGTATTTT
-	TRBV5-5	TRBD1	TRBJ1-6	CASSSPTGATQGGYNSPLHF	TGTGCCAGCAGCTCACCCACCGGGGCAACACAGGGGGGTTATAATTCACCCCTCCACTTT
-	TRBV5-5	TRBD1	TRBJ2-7	CASSLLRDSLYEQYF	TGTGCCAGCAGCTTACTCCGGGACAGTCTATACGAGCAGTACTTC
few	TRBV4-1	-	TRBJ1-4	CASSQPGRNDGEKLFF	TGCGCCAGCAGCCAACCCGGACGGAATGATGGGGAAAAACTGTTTTTT
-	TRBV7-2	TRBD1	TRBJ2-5	CASSLVPGTGYETQYF	TGTGCCAGCAGCTTGGTCCCGGGGACAGGGTACGAGACCCAGTACTTC
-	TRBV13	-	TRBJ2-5	CASARSGNPQETQYF	TGTGCCAGCGCCCGATCAGGGAATCCCCAAGAGACCCAGTACTTC
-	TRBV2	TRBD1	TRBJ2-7	CASSRAGQGYEQYF	TGTGCCAGCAGTCGAGCCGGACAGGGCTACGAGCAGTACTTC
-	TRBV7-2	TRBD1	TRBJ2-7	CASSPGQGPYEQYF	TGTGCCAGCAGCCCAGGACAGGGGCCCTACGAGCAGTACTTC
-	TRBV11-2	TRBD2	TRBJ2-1	CASSSGLGVDEQFF	TGTGCCAGCAGTTCGGGACTAGGGGTCGATGAGCAGTTCTTC
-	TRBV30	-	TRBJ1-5	CAWSVAGPGQPQHF	TGTGCCTGGAGTGTGGCAGGGCCCGGTCAGCCCCAGCATTTT
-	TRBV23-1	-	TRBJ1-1	CASSCGRACTEAFF	TGCGCCAGCAGTTGTGGCAGGGCATGCACTGAAGCTTTCTTT
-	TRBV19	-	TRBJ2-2	CASGYKGNTGELFF	TGTGCCAGTGGTTATAAGGGAAATACCGGGGAGCTGTTTTTT
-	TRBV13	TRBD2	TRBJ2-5	CASSLLTSGSQETQYF	TGTGCCAGCAGCTTGTTGACTAGCGGTTCCCAAGAGACCCAGTACTTC
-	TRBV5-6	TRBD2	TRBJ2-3	CASRSGTRWDTQYF	TGTGCCAGCAGGTCCGGGACTAGATGGGATACGCAATATTTT
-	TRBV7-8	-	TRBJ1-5	CASSLSVGGFQNQPQHF	TGTGCCAGCAGCCTATCGGTAGGCGGATTTCAAAATCAGCCCCAGCATTTT
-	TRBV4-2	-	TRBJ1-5	CASSQGRRQPQHF	TGTGCCAGCAGCCAAGGTCGACGGCAGCCCCAGCATTTT